This passage covers 4 T cell receptor beta chains from one sample sequenced in a study of cytomegalovirus exposure and HLA in healthy donors. Vbeta (60) and Jbeta (13) primers were used in the PCR. Profiling relied on immunoSEQ multiplex PCR, and the TCRdb table lists in-frame clones only, not all of them. The sample data list approximately 110,000 clones. Source material: PBMCs. These receptors all come from a man aged 25 to 45 in good health and CMV-seronegative.

The chain combines TRBV27 with TRBJ1-2, with D possibly TRBD1 on 5 matching bases. Germline CDR1 MNHEY, CDR2 SMNVEV (reference sequence). This CDR3 comprises 16 residues. V gave up 0 bases and J gave up 5 bases, with 16 bases separating them. CDR3 loop: CASSLSYSGAIYGYTF. Here the CDR3 DNA reads TGTGCCAGCAGTTTATCGTACAGCGGGGCGATATATGGCTACACCTTC.

The CDR3 coding sequence is TGTGCCAGCAGCGTACAGGGGGCGTATGGCTACACCTTC. Residues: CASSVQGAYGYTF. The rearrangement uses TRBV5-5 and TRBJ1-2; 9 nucleotides align to TRBD1. The trim removed 4 bases at V and 5 bases at J, leaving 3 bases unmatched. The CDR3 has 13 residues. Germline CDR1 is SGHKS and CDR2 is YYEKEE (reference sequence).

This chain uses TRBV2 with TRBJ1-3; no firm D call. The CDR3 length is 14 residues. V lost 7 bases to trimming and J lost 2 bases, with 12 bases between them. CDR1 SNHLY and CDR2 FYNNEI come from the germline V gene. The CDR3 region is CASTEEAAGNTIYF. CDR3 DNA sequence: TGTGCCAGCACCGAGGAGGCGGCTGGAAACACCATATATTTT.

This chain joins TRBV4-2 and TRBJ1-5; TRBD1 might be the D (6 bases). From germline, CDR1 is LGHNA and CDR2 YNFKEQ. The V gene lost 3 bases and the J gene lost 0 bases, with 15 bases spanning the gap. The CDR3 runs 17 residues. As DNA, the CDR3 is TGTGCCAGCAGCCATGAGGAGGCAGGGGATAGCAATCAGCCCCAGCATTTT. It codes for CASSHEEAGDSNQPQHF.